The entry that follows covers one TCR beta chain sequence. The source of the sample is a study of T cells in Graves' hyperthyroidism and ophthalmopathy. TCR beta CDR3 regions were amplified from RNA transcripts. The TCR CDR3 was amplified in a first-round RT-PCR using the HTBI primer set. Each CDR3 protein is one row after TCRdb ran MiXCR on the multiplex PCR reads. Of about 680,000 distinct CDR3 sequences listed, over 35% were seen once; the top ten hold roughly 30%. The germline V gene has CDR1 SGHAT and CDR2 FQNNGV. This CDR3 region has 17 residues. V was shortened by 5 bases and J by 5 bases, with 21 bases between the two germline ends.

The rearrangement links TRBV11-2 to TRBJ1-4, with D perhaps TRBD1 (5 bases). Specimen: blood. This sequence originates from a middle-aged woman with Graves' hyperthyroidism. The CDR3 spells CASSQVEGWGWNEKLFF. CDR3 sequence (DNA): TGTGCCAGCAGCCAAGTGGAGGGGTGGGGGTGGAATGAAAAACTGTTTTTT.